This T cell receptor (beta chain) derives from a study of T-cell reconstitution after alpha-beta-depleted transplantation in children. The TCRbeta library incorporated unique molecular identifiers. TCRdb itself ran the PCR reads through MiXCR, one entry per CDR3 protein. The data contain more than 550,000 distinct CDR3 sequences, about 10% of them seen just once; the ten biggest clones take up around 4%. Germline values: CDR1 SGHRS, CDR2 YFSETQ. The CDR3 sequence is 16 residues long. J lost 3 bases, V lost 4 bases, and 6 bases had no gene match. The source was PBMCs from the stem cell graft donor, collected from the stem cell graft. The source of this sequence is a human donor who donated a stem cell graft to a child with acute myeloid leukemia. This rearrangement joins TRBV5-1 to TRBJ2-7, with 14 bases that match TRBD2. CDR3 coding DNA: TGCGCCAGCAGCCCCGGACTAGCGGGAGGTATCTACGAGCAGTACTTC. It codes for CASSPGLAGGIYEQYF.